The 20 T cell receptor beta chains listed next were all sequenced from one sample in a study of T cell repertoires in ileal Crohn's disease. TCRdb keeps only in-frame clones here, not all; method: immunoSEQ multiplex PCR. The table includes approximately 15,000 clones, about 75% detected once. Time point: inflamed ileum from the surgical specimen. Sequencing was carried out using ileal tissue. The receptors were sampled from an adult with Crohn's disease.

Only a few counts were recorded for this clone. V and J are TRBV7-9 and TRBJ2-7; 7 nucleotides agree with TRBD2. The J segment lost 1 base and the V segment lost 1 base, leaving 1 base of the junction unmatched. Germline loops: CDR1 SEHNR, CDR2 FQNEAQ (reference sequence). There are 14 residues in the CDR3. The CDR3 region is CASSLGTRSYEQYF. As DNA, the CDR3 is TGTGCCAGCAGCTTAGGGACTAGATCCTACGAGCAGTACTTC.

The genes are TRBV25-1 and TRBJ1-1; D gene unclear. Germline V gives CDR1 MGHDK, CDR2 SYGVNS. CDR3 length: 14 residues. V lost 2 bases, J lost 8 bases, and 15 bases lay in between. The CDR3 sequence: CASSEQSGPREAFF. The CDR3 region has the DNA TGTGCCAGCAGTGAACAATCCGGGCCGCGAGAAGCTTTCTTT.

The chain combines TRBV6-1 with TRBJ2-1, with D possibly TRBD2 on 7 matching bases. Deletions cut 9 bases from V and 10 bases from J, with 16 bases between. This CDR3 region has 12 residues. Germline loops: CDR1 MNHNS, CDR2 SASEGT. This chain's CDR3 is CASDGAGAEQFF. CDR3 in DNA: TGTGCCAGTGATGGGGCGGGGGCCGAGCAGTTCTTC.

V gene TRBV14 combines with J gene TRBJ1-5, with D perhaps matching TRBD1 (6 bases). Germline CDR1 and CDR2: SGHDN and FVKESK. The CDR3 spans 15 residues. V lost 4 bases to trimming and J lost 8 bases, with 18 bases between them. CDR3 nucleotide sequence: TGTGCCAGCAGCCCCAATGGGGGGGGCTTGGAGCCCCAGCATTTT. It specifies CASSPNGGGLEPQHF.

The V gene is TRBV29-1, the J gene TRBJ2-2, with 7 bases matching TRBD2. CDR3 size: 16 residues. Trimming took 0 bases from V and 2 from J; bases not matched to a gene: 6. Germline V gene sequence: CDR1 SQVTM, CDR2 ANQGSEA. The CDR3 DNA sequence: TGCAGCGTTGAAGATCTGGGCGGGAGCAACACCGGGGAGCTGTTTTTT. It yields the protein CSVEDLGGSNTGELFF.

The J gene is TRBJ1-1, the V gene TRBV9; D might be TRBD1 (6 bases). The CDR3 extends over 14 amino acids. Germline CDR1 SGDLS, CDR2 YYNGEE. Deletions cut 0 bases from V and 4 bases from J, with 10 bases between. CDR3 sequence reads: CASSVVIGGTEAFF. The DNA for the CDR3 is TGTGCCAGCAGCGTAGTTATAGGGGGCACTGAAGCTTTCTTT.

This CDR3 reads CATSRAKMVGGDEQFF. CDR3 bases: TGTGCCACCAGCAGAGCAAAGATGGTCGGAGGGGATGAGCAGTTCTTC. The chain is built from TRBV15 and TRBJ2-1, with a weak D call TRBD2 (6 bases). CDR1 LNHNV and CDR2 YYDKDF come from the germline V gene (reference sequence). CDR3 size: 16 residues. V was trimmed by 1 base and J by 8 bases, leaving 18 bases between them.

The DNA for the CDR3 is TGCGCCAGCAGCCCGGTACTTGCAGATACGCAGTATTTT. This gives the protein CASSPVLADTQYF. The V gene is TRBV5-1, the J gene TRBJ2-3; D gene unclear. There are 13 residues in the CDR3. Germline values: CDR1 SGHRS, CDR2 YFSETQ. The V end lost 4 bases, the J end lost 4 bases, and 10 bases lay between the germline ends.

This clone is medium-sized (0.01 to 0.1%) in the sample. The J gene is TRBJ2-3, the V gene TRBV2; D is uncertain. The V end lost 4 bases, the J end lost 5 bases, and 7 bases lay between the germline ends. The length of the CDR3 is 12 residues. The germline V gene has CDR1 SNHLY and CDR2 FYNNEI. CDR3 DNA sequence: TGTGCCAGCAGTGGGTATGGAGATACGCAGTATTTT. Translating it yields CASSGYGDTQYF.

This chain joins TRBV6-9 and TRBJ1-1; a weak D match, TRBD1 (6 bases). This CDR3 region has 15 residues. V shed 3 bases and J shed 5 bases, with 16 bases lying between them. Germline assignment: CDR1 MNHGY and CDR2 SVAAGI. DNA of the CDR3: TGTGCCAGCAGTTACGGTGGGGGGCCGGGGACTGAAGCTTTCTTT. Its protein is CASSYGGGPGTEAFF.

CDR3 sequence reads: CASSEGTGKLYGYTF. The DNA for the CDR3 is TGTGCCAGCAGTGAAGGGACAGGCAAACTCTATGGCTACACCTTC. The gene calls are TRBV2 and TRBJ1-2; the match to TRBD1 covers 7 bases. The CDR3 has 15 residues. V was clipped by 1 base and J by 4 bases; unmatched bases: 6. The germline CDR1 and CDR2 sequences are SNHLY and FYNNEI.

The chain couples TRBV9 to TRBJ2-2, with D uncertain. V shed 5 bases and J shed 4 bases, with 9 bases lying between them. Per germline, CDR1 SGDLS and CDR2 YYNGEE. The CDR3 extends over 13 amino acids. The CDR3 here is CASSRVFTGELFF. The DNA of the CDR3 is TGTGCCAGCAGTAGGGTTTTCACCGGGGAGCTGTTTTTT.

The V call is TRBV11-1, the J call TRBJ2-7; no firm D call. Germline-derived CDR1 and CDR2 are SGHAT and FQDESV (reference sequence). The CDR3 sequence is 15 residues long. The germline V and J ends were trimmed by 5 bases and 3 bases, with 17 bases remaining between them. The CDR3 reads CASSPGPTVRYEQYF. The DNA of the CDR3 is TGTGCCAGCAGCCCCGGGCCCACCGTCCGCTACGAGCAGTACTTC.

The rearrangement joins TRBV2 to TRBJ2-6; 7 nucleotides align to TRBD1. The CDR3 contains 15 residues. The germline gives CDR1 SNHLY, CDR2 FYNNEI. J gave up 0 bases and V 5 bases, and 1 base lay outside the gene matches. The CDR3 spells CASSTGDSGANVLTF. The CDR3 DNA reads TGTGCCAGCAGTACAGGGGACTCTGGGGCCAACGTCCTGACTTTC.

The V call is TRBV5-8, the J call TRBJ2-1; 11 bases line up with TRBD2. J lost 6 bases, V lost 6 bases, and 8 bases had no gene match. This CDR3 comprises 15 residues. Germline assignment: CDR1 SGHTS and CDR2 YDEGEE. CDR3 sequence: CASTSSGRSVNEQFF. For the CDR3, the DNA is TGTGCCAGCACTTCTAGCGGGAGGTCGGTCAATGAGCAGTTCTTC.

The rearrangement joins TRBV5-4 to TRBJ2-3, with no clear D. Looked up from germline, CDR1 is SGHNT and CDR2 is YYREEE (reference sequence). The CDR3 totals 14 residues. With 4 bases removed from V and 0 bases from J, the gap between germline ends came to 9 bases. CDR3 bases: TGTGCCAGCAGCCCCTACACTAGCACAGATACGCAGTATTTT. Translating it yields CASSPYTSTDTQYF.

This chain links TRBV4-2 with TRBJ2-7; 10 bases fit TRBD1. CDR3 length: 14 amino acids. Germline trimming cut 3 bases from V and 6 bases from J; bases unmatched to any gene: 5. Germline CDR1 and CDR2: LGHNA and YNFKEQ. The CDR3 loop reads CASSQTTGGGEQYF. Written as DNA, the CDR3 is TGTGCCAGCAGCCAGACGACAGGGGGCGGCGAGCAGTACTTC.

The CDR3 nucleotides read TGTGCCAGCAGTCTCTCGGCCTTAGGTCCGGGCCTGAACACTGAAGCTTTCTTT. Amino acid sequence: CASSLSALGPGLNTEAFF. V gene TRBV28 combines with J gene TRBJ1-1; D call uncertain. V lost 5 bases and J 0 bases, leaving 22 bases between the germline ends. Per germline, CDR1 MDHEN and CDR2 SYDVKM. This CDR3 region has 18 residues.

The chain is built from TRBV7-2 and TRBJ2-1, with 10 bases fitting TRBD1. The CDR3 is made up of 18 amino acids. V shed 5 bases, J shed 9 bases, and the junction held 19 bases outside the gene matches. Germline V lookup: CDR1 SGHTA, CDR2 FQGNSA. The CDR3 DNA is TGTGCCAGCAGCCTCCAAAGACAGGGGGCGACGGTGGCTGGTGAGCAGTTCTTC. This codes for CASSLQRQGATVAGEQFF.

This chain joins TRBV5-1 and TRBJ2-7, with 13 positions matching TRBD2. Unmatched junction bases numbered 10, after V lost 4 bases and J lost 3 bases. The CDR3 runs 17 residues. Germline CDR1 is SGHRS and CDR2 is YFSETQ. CDR3 in amino acids: CASSMGLAGSPLYEQYF. For the CDR3, the DNA is TGCGCCAGCAGCATGGGACTAGCGGGATCCCCTCTCTACGAGCAGTACTTC.